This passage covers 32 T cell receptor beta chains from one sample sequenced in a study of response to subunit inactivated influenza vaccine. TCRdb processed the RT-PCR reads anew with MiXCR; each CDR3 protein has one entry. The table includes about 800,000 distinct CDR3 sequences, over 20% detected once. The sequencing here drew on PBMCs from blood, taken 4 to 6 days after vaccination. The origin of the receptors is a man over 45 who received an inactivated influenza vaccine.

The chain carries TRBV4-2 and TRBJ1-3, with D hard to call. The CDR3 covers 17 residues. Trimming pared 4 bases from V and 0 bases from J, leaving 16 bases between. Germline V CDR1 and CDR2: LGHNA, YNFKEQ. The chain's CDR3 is CASSPESSGRSGNTIYF. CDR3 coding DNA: TGTGCCAGCAGCCCGGAGTCGAGCGGCCGCTCTGGAAACACCATATATTTT.

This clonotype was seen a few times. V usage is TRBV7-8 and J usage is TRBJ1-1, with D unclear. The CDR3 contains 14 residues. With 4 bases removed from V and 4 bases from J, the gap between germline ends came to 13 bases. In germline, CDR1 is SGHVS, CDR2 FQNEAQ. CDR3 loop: CASSSTEGRTEAFF. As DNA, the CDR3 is TGTGCCAGCAGCTCCACGGAGGGCCGCACTGAAGCTTTCTTT.

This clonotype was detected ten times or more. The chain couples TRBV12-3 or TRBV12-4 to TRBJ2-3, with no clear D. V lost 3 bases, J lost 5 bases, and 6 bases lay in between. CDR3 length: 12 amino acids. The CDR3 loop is CASSFRVDTQYF. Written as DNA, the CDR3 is TGTGCCAGCAGTTTCCGGGTAGATACGCAGTATTTT.

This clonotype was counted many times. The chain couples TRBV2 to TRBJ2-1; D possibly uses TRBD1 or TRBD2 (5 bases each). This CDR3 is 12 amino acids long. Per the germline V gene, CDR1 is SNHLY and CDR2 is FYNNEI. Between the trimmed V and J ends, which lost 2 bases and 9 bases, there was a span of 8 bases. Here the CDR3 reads CASSESGGEQFF. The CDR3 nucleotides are TGTGCCAGCAGTGAATCTGGGGGTGAGCAGTTCTTC.

The CDR3 reads CASNKGSLAGGLYNEQFF. CDR3 DNA: TGTGCCAGCAACAAGGGGTCGCTAGCGGGAGGGCTCTACAATGAGCAGTTCTTC. V gene TRBV11-1 combines with J gene TRBJ2-1; TRBD2 matches 12 bases. The V gene's germline CDR1 is SGHAT and CDR2 FQDESV (reference sequence). The CDR3 has 18 residues. Trimming at V came to 7 bases and at J to 3 bases, leaving 13 bases not matched to a gene.

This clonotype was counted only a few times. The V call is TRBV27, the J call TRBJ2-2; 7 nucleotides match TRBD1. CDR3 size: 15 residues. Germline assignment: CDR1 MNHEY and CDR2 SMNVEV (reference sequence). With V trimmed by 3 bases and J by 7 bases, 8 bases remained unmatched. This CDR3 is CASSFLGGSSGELFF. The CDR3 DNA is TGTGCCAGCAGTTTTTTAGGGGGCAGTAGCGGGGAGCTGTTTTTT.

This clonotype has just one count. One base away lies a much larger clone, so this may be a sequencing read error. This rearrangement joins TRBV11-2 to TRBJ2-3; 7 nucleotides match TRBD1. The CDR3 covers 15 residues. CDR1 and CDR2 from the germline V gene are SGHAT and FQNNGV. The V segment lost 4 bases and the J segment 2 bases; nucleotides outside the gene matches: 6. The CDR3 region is CASSSIQGSTDTQYF. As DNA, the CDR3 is TGTGCCAGCAGCTCGATACAGGGGTCCACAGATACGCAGTATTTT.

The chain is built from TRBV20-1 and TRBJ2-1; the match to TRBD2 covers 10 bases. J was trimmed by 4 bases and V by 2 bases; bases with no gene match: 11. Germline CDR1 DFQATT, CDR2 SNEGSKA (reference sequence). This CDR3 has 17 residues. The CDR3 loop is CSARSWSGTSVYNEQFF. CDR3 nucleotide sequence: TGCAGTGCTAGATCCTGGTCCGGGACTAGCGTGTACAATGAGCAGTTCTTC.

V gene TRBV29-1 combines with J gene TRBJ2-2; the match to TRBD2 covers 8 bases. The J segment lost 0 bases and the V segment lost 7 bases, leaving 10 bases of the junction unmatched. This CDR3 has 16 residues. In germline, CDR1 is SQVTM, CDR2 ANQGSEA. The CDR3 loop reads CSALRAGGPNTGELFF. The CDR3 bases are TGCAGCGCCCTCCGGGCGGGGGGACCGAACACCGGGGAGCTGTTTTTT.

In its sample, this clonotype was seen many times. CDR3 DNA sequence: TGCGCCAGCAGCCCAAGGGACAGTGTCACAGATACGCAGTATTTT. Translation gives CASSPRDSVTDTQYF. The genes are TRBV5-1 and TRBJ2-3; 7 positions match TRBD1. Germline CDR1 SGHRS, CDR2 YFSETQ. There are 15 residues in the CDR3. With V trimmed by 4 bases and J by 2 bases, 7 bases remained unmatched.

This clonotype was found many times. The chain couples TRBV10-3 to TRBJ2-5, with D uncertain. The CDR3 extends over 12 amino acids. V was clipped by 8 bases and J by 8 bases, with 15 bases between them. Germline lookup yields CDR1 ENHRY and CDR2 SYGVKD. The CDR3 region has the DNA TGTGCCATCGGCCAACAGAGCGCCACCCAGTACTTC. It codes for CAIGQQSATQYF.

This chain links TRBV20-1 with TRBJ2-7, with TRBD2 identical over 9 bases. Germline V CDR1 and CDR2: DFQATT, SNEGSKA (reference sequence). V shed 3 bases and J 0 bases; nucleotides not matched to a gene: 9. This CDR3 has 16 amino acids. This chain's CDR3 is CSARATSGLPSYEQYF. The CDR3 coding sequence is TGCAGTGCTAGGGCGACTAGCGGACTTCCCTCCTACGAGCAGTACTTC.

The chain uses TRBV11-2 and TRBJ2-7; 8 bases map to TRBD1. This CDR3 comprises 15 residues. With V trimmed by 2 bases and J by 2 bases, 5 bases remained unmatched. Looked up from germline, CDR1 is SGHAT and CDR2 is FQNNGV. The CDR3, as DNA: TGTGCCAGCAGCTTAAGTCACAGGGGGACCTACGAGCAGTACTTC. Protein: CASSLSHRGTYEQYF.

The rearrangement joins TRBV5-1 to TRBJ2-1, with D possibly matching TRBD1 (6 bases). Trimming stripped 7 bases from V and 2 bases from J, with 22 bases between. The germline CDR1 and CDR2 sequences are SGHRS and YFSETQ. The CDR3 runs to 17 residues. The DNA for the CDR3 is TGCGCCAGCGCCTATTCCCCCGGGACAAGGGCCTACAATGAGCAGTTCTTC. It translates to CASAYSPGTRAYNEQFF.

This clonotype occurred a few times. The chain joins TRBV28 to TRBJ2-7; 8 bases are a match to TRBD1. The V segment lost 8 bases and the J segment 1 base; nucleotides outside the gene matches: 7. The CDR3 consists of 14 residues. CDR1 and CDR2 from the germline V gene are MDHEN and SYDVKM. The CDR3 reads CASDDTGGSYEQYF. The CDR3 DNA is TGTGCCAGCGATGACACAGGGGGGTCCTACGAGCAGTACTTC.

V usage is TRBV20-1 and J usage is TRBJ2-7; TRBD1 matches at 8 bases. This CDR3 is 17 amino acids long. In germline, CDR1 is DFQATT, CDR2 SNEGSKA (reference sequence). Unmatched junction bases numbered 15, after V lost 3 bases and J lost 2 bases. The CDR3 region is CSARARPSDREAYEQYF. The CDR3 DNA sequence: TGCAGTGCTAGGGCTAGACCCTCGGACAGGGAAGCCTACGAGCAGTACTTC.

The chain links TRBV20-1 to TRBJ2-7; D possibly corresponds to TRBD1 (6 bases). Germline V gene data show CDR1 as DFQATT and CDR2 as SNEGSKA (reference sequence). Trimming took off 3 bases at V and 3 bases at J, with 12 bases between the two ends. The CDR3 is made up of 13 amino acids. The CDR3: CSASIWTDYEQYF. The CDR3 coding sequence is TGCAGTGCTAGTATCTGGACAGACTACGAGCAGTACTTC.

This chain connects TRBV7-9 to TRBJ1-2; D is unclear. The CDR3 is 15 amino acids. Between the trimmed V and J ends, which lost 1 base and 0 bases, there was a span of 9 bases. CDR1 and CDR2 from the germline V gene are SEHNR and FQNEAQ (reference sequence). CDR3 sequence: CASSLEVISNYGYTF. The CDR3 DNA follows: TGTGCCAGCAGCTTAGAGGTCATATCTAACTATGGCTACACCTTC.

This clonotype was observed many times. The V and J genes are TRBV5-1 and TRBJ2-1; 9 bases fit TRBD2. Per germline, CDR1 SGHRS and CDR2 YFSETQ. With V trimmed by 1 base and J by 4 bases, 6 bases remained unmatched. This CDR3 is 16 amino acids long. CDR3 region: CASSLLAGGAYNEQFF. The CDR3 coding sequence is TGCGCCAGCAGCTTGCTCGCGGGGGGGGCTTACAATGAGCAGTTCTTC.

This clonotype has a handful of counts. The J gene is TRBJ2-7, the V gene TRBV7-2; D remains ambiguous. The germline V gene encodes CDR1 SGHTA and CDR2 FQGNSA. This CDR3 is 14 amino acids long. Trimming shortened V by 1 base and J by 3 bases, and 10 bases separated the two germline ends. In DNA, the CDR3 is TGTGCCAGCAGCTTAGAGTCGGGCGGCTACGAGCAGTACTTC. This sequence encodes CASSLESGGYEQYF.

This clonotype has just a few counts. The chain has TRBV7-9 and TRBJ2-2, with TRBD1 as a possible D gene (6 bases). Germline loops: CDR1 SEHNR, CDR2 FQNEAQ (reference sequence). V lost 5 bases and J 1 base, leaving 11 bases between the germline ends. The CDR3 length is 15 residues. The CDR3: CASSRTVVNTGELFF. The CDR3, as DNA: TGTGCCAGCAGCAGGACAGTAGTGAACACCGGGGAGCTGTTTTTT. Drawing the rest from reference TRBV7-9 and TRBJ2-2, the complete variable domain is DTGVSQNPRHKITKRGQNVTFRCDPISEHNRLYWYRQTLGQGPEFLTYFQNEAQLEKSRLLSDRFSAERPKGSFSTLEIQRTEQGDSAMYLCASSRTVVNTGELFFGEGSRLTVL.

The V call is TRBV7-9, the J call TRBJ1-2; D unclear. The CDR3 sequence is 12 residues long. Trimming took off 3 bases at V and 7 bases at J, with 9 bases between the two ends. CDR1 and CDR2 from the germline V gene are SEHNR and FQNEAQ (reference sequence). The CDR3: CASSFLQGGYTF. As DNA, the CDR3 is TGTGCCAGCAGCTTTCTTCAAGGTGGCTACACCTTC.

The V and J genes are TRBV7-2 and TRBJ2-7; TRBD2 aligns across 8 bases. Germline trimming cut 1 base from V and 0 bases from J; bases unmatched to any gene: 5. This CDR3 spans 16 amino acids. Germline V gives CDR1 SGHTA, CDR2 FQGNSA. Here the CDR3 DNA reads TGTGCCAGCAGCTTAGTCGGGGGGGGGAGCTCCTACGAGCAGTACTTC. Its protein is CASSLVGGGSSYEQYF.

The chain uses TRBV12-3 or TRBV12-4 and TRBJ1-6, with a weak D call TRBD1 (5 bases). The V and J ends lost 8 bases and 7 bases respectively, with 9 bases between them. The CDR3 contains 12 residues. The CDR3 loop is CASGTENSPLHF. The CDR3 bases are TGTGCCAGCGGGACGGAGAATTCACCCCTCCACTTT.

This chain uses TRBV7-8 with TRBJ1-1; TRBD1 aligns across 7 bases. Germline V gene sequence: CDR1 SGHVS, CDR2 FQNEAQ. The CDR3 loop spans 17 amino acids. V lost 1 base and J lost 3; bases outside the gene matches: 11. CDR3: CASSLVRFRDRHTEAFF. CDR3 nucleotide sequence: TGTGCCAGCAGCTTAGTCAGGTTCCGGGACAGACACACTGAAGCTTTCTTT. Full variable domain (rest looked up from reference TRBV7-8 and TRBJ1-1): GAGVSQSPRYKVAKRGQDVALRCDPISGHVSLFWYQQALGQGPEFLTYFQNEAQLDKSGLPSDRFFAERPEGSVSTLKIQRTQQEDSAVYLCASSLVRFRDRHTEAFFGQGTRLTVV.

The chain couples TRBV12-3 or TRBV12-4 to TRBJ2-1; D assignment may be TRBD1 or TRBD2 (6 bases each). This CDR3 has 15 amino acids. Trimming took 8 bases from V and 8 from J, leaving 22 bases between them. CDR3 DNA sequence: TGTGCCAGCGGGGGGCGGCCCCCCGCACAGCATGAGCAGTTCTTC. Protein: CASGGRPPAQHEQFF.

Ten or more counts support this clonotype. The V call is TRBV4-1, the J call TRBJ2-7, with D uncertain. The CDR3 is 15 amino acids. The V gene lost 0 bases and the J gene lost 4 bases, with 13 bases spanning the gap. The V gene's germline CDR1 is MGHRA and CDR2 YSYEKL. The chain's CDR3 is CASSQDSQRTYEQYF. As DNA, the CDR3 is TGCGCCAGCAGCCAAGATAGTCAGCGTACTTACGAGCAGTACTTC.

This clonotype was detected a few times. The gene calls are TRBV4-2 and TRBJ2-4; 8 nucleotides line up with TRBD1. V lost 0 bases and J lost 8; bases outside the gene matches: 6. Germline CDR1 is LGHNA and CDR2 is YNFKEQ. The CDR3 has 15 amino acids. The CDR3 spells CASSQDPQQGDIQYF. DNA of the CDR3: TGTGCCAGCAGCCAAGATCCCCAACAGGGGGACATTCAGTACTTC.

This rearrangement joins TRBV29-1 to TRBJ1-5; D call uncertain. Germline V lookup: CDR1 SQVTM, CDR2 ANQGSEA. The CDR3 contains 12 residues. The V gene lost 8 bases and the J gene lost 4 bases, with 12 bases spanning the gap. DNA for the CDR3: TGCAGCTCTGGACCCCGGAATCAGCCCCAGCATTTT. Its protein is CSSGPRNQPQHF.

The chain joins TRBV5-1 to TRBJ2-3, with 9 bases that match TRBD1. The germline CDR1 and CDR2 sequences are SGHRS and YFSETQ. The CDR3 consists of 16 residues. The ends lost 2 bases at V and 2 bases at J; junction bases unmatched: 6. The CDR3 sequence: CASSLATGGHTDTQYF. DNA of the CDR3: TGCGCCAGCAGCTTAGCTACAGGGGGCCACACAGATACGCAGTATTTT.

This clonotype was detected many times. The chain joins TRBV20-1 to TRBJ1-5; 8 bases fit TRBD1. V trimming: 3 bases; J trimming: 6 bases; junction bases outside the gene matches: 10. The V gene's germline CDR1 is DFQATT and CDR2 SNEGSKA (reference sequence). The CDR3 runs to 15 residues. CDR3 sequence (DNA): TGCAGTGCTAGGGAAAATGGACAGGGCAGTCAGCCCCAGCATTTT. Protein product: CSARENGQGSQPQHF.

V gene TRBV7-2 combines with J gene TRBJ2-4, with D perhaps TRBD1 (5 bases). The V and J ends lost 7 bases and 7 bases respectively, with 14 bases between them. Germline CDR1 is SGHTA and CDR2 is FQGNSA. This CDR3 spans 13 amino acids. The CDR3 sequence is CASKSGMGNIQYF. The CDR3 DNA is TGTGCCAGCAAATCAGGGATGGGGAACATTCAGTACTTC. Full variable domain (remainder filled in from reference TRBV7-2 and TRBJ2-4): GAGVSQSPSNKVTEKGKDVELRCDPISGHTALYWYRQSLGQGLEFLIYFQGNSAPDKSGLPSDRFSAERTGGSVSTLTIQRTQQEDSAVYLCASKSGMGNIQYFGAGTRLSVL.